This T cell receptor beta chain was found in a study of Ad26.COV2.S vaccination and SARS-CoV-2 variants. Study overall: Dosing was one shot or two shots 56 days apart. General study findings and limits: In vaccinated individuals, spike-specific CD8+ and CD4+ T cell responses reportedly displayed substantial breadth. Vaccinated and placebo-treated recipients had similar non-spike TCR breadth.

Some clones are missing from TCRdb's copy, which holds only in-frame ones; the method was immunoSEQ multiplex PCR. The sample yields about 460,000 clones, roughly 87% seen once. Treatment here: roughly 18 received Ad26.COV2.S at low or high dose, single or two shots; roughly five received placebo; per-sample allocation not given. Samples came from day 63 after the first vaccine or placebo injection. Based in Boston, the donor was an adult of 18-55 years. The CDR3 consists of 13 residues. Trimming removed 5 bases from V and 5 bases from J, with 13 bases in between. Germline CDR1 reads PRHDT; CDR2 reads FYEKMQ (reference sequence). Details on this clone: Its target is unknown.

The chain combines TRBV13 with TRBJ2-7, with a tentative D call TRBD2 (6 bases). The input for sequencing was peripheral blood, taken in a trial of Ad26.COV2.S vaccine versus placebo. The receptor's source is a person between 18 and 60 years old who received the Ad26.COV2.S COVID-19 vaccine or a placebo. For the CDR3, the DNA is TGTGCCAGCAGCCCCCGACTAGGAAACGAGCAGTACTTC. Translation: CASSPRLGNEQYF.